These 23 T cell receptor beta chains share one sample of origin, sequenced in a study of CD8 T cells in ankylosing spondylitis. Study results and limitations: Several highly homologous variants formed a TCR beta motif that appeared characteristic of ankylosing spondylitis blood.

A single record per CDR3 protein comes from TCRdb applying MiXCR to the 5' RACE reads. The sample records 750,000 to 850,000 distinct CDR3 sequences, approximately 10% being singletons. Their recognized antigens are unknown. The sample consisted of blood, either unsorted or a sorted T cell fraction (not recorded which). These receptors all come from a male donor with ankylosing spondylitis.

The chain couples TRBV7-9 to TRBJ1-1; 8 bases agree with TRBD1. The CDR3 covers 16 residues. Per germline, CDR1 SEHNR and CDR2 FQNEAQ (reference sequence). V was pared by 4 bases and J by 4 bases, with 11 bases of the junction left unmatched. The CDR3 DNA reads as TGTGCCAGCAGCTACTCGATGTCCGGGACAGGCACTGAAGCTTTCTTT. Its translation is CASSYSMSGTGTEAFF.

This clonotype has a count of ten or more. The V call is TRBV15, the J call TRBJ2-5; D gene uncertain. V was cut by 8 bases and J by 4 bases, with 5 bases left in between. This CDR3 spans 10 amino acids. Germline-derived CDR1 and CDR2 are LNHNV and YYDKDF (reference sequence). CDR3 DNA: TGTGCCACCCGTCCAGAGACCCAGTACTTC. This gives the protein CATRPETQYF. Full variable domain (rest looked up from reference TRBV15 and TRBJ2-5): DAMVIQNPRYQVTQFGKPVTLSCSQTLNHNVMYWYQQKSSQAPKLLFHYYDKDFNNEADTPDNFQSRRPNTSFCFLDIRSPGLGDTAMYLCATRPETQYFGPGTRLLVL.

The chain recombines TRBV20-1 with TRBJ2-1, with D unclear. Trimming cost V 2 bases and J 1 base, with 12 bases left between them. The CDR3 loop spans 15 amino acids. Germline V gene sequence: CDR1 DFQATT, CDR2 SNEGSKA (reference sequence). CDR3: CSARIGVLSYNEQFF. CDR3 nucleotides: TGCAGTGCTAGAATTGGGGTACTGTCCTACAATGAGCAGTTCTTC.

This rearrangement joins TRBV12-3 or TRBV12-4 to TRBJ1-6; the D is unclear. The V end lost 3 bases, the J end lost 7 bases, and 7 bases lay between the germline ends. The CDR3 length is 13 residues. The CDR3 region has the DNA TGTGCCAGCAGTTTTGGAGAGAATTCACCCCTCCACTTT. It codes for CASSFGENSPLHF.

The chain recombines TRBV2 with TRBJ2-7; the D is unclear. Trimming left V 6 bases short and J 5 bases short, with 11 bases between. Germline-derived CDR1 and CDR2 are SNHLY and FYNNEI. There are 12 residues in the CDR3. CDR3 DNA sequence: TGTGCCAGCAGCCTGATCCCGGACGAGCAGTACTTC. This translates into CASSLIPDEQYF.

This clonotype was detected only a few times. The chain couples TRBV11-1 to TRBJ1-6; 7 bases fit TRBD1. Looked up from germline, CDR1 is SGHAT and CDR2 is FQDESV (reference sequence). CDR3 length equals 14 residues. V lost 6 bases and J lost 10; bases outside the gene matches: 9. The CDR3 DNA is TGTGCCAGCAGACACAGGACAGGACAATCACCCCTCCACTTT. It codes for CASRHRTGQSPLHF.

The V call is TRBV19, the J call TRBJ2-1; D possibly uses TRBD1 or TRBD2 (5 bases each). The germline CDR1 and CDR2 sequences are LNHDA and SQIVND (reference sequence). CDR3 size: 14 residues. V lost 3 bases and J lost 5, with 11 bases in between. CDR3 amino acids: CASSMRGGHNEQFF. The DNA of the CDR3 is TGTGCCAGTAGTATGAGGGGCGGGCACAATGAGCAGTTCTTC.

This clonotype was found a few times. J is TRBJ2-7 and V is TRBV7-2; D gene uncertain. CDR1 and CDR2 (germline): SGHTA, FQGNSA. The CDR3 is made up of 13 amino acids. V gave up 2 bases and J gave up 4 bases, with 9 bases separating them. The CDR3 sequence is CASSLNHPYEQYF. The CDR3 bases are TGTGCCAGCAGCTTAAACCATCCTTACGAGCAGTACTTC.

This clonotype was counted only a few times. DNA of the CDR3: TGCGCCACCCAGGAAGGCGGGAGTTACAATGAGCAGTTCTTC. This translates into CATQEGGSYNEQFF. The chain has TRBV5-1 and TRBJ2-1; 7 nucleotides align to TRBD2. CDR1 and CDR2 from the germline V gene are SGHRS and YFSETQ. The CDR3 loop spans 14 amino acids. V lost 9 bases, J lost 4 bases, and 10 bases stayed unmatched.

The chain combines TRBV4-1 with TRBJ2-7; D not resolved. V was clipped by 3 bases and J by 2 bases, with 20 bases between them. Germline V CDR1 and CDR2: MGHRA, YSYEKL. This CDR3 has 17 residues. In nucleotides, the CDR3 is TGCGCCAGCAGCCATGTTGTGACGGTGGACGCAGCCTACGAGCAGTACTTC. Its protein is CASSHVVTVDAAYEQYF.

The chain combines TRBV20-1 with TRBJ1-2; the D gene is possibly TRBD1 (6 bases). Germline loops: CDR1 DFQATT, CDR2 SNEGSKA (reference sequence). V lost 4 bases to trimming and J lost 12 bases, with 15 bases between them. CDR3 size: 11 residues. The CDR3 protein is CSAKSDRRNTF. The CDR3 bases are TGCAGTGCTAAATCCGACAGGCGAAACACCTTC.

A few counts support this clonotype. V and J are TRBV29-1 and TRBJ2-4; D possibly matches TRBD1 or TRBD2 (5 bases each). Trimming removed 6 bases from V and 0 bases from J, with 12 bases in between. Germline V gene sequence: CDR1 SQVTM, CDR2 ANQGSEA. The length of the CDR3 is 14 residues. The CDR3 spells CSVRAGLAKNIQYF. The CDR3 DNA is TGCAGCGTGAGGGCAGGGCTAGCCAAAAACATTCAGTACTTC.

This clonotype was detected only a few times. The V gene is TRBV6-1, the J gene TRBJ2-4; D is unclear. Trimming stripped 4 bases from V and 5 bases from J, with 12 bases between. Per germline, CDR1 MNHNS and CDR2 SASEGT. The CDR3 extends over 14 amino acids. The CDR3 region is CASSGRRQQNIQYF. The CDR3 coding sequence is TGTGCCAGCAGTGGGCGGCGGCAGCAAAACATTCAGTACTTC.

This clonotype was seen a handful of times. CDR3 region: CASRAASGDTGELFF. CDR3 DNA sequence: TGTGCCAGCAGAGCGGCGAGCGGGGACACCGGGGAGCTGTTTTTT. This chain joins TRBV4-2 and TRBJ2-2, with 7 positions matching TRBD2. V was pared by 6 bases and J by 3 bases, with 7 bases of the junction left unmatched. Germline CDR1 and CDR2: LGHNA and YNFKEQ. The CDR3 runs 15 residues.

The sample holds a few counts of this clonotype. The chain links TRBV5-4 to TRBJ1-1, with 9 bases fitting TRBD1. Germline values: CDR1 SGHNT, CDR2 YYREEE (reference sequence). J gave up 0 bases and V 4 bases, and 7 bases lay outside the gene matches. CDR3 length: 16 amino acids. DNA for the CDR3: TGTGCCAGCAGCGTGACCGGGACAGGGCTGAACACTGAAGCTTTCTTT. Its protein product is CASSVTGTGLNTEAFF.

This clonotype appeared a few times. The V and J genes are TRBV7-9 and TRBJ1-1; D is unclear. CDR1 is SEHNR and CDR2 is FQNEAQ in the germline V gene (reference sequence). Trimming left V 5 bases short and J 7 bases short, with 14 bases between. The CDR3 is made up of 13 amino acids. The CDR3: CASSRGGQDEAFF. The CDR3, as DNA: TGTGCCAGCAGCCGGGGTGGGCAGGATGAAGCTTTCTTT. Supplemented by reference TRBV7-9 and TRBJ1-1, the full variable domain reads DTGVSQNPRHKITKRGQNVTFRCDPISEHNRLYWYRQTLGQGPEFLTYFQNEAQLEKSRLLSDRFSAERPKGSFSTLEIQRTEQGDSAMYLCASSRGGQDEAFFGQGTRLTVV.

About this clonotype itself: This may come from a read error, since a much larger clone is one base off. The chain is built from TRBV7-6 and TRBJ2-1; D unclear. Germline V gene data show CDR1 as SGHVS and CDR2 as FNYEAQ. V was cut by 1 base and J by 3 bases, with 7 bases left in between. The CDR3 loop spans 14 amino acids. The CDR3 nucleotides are TGTGCCAGCAGCTTAGAGGTTTTCTACAATGAGCAGTTCTTC. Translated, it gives CASSLEVFYNEQFF.

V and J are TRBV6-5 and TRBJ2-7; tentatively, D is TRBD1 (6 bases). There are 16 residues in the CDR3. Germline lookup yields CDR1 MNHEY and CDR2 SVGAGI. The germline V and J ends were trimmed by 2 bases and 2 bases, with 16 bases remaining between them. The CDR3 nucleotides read TGTGCCAGCAGTTACATCTGGGGCAGGGGAACCTACGAGCAGTACTTC. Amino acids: CASSYIWGRGTYEQYF.

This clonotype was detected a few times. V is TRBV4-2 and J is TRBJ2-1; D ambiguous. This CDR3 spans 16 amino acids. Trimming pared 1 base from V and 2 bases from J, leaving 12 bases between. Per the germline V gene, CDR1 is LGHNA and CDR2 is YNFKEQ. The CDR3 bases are TGTGCCAGCAGCCAAGGAGGCAGGAATGCCTACAATGAGCAGTTCTTC. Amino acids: CASSQGGRNAYNEQFF.

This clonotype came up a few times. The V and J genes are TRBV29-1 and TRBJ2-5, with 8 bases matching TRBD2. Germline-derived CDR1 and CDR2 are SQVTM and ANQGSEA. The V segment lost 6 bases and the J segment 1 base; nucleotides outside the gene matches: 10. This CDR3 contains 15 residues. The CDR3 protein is CSVTPGSGVQETQYF. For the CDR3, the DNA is TGCAGCGTGACCCCTGGTAGCGGGGTCCAAGAGACCCAGTACTTC.

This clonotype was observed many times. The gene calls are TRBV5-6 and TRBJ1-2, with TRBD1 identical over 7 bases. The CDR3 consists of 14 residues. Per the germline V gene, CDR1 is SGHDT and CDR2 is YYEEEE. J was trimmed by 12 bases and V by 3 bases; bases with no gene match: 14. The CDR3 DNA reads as TGTGCCAGCAGCTGGACCGGGACAGCGGGTGAGGACACCTTC. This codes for CASSWTGTAGEDTF.

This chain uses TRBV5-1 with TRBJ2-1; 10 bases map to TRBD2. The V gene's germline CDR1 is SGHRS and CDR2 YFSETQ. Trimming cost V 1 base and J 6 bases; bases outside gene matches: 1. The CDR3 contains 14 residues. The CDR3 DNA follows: TGCGCCAGCAGCTTGATAGCGGGGGGCAATGAGCAGTTCTTC. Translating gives CASSLIAGGNEQFF.

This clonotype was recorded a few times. This CDR3 is CASSERYQETQYF. As DNA, the CDR3 is TGCGCCAGCAGTGAGAGGTACCAAGAGACCCAGTACTTC. The chain recombines TRBV10-1 with TRBJ2-5; D remains unclear. Per the germline V gene, CDR1 is WNHNN and CDR2 is SYGVQD (reference sequence). This CDR3 has 13 amino acids. V gave up 2 bases and J gave up 0 bases, with 4 bases separating them.